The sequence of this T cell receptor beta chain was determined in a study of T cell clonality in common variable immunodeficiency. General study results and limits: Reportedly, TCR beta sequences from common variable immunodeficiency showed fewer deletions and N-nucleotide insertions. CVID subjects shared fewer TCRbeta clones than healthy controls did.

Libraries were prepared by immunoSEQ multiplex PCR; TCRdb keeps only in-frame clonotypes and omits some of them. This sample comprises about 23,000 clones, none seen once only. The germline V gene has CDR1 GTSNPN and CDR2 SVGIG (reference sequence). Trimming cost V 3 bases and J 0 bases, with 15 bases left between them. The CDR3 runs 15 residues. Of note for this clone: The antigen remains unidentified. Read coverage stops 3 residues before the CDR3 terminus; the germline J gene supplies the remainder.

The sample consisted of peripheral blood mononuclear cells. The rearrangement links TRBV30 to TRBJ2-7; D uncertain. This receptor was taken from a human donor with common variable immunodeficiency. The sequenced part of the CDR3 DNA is TGTGCCTGGAGCTCCTTCGGTCGAAGCTCCTACGAG. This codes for CAWSSFGRSSYE. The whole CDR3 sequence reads CAWSSFGRSSYEQYF.